This T cell receptor (beta chain) appears in the sequencing data of a study of cytomegalovirus exposure and HLA in healthy donors. This clone is a singleton in its sample. Trimming stripped 0 bases from V and 2 bases from J, with 21 bases between. Germline V gene sequence: CDR1 LGHNA, CDR2 YNFKEQ. This CDR3 spans 19 amino acids. It was with 60 Vbeta and 13 Jbeta primers that the PCR ran. The repertoire was sequenced with immunoSEQ multiplex PCR; TCRdb's copy has only in-frame clones and lacks some. The table has fewer than 200,000 clones, under 80% seen once. The genes are TRBV4-2 and TRBJ2-3, with D possibly being TRBD2 (6 bases). This sequence originates from a human donor in good health. Sequenced sample: PBMCs. The CDR3 sequence is CASSQDWGRTITATDTQYF. As DNA, the CDR3 is TGTGCCAGCAGCCAAGATTGGGGAAGGACTATAACCGCCACAGATACGCAGTATTTT.